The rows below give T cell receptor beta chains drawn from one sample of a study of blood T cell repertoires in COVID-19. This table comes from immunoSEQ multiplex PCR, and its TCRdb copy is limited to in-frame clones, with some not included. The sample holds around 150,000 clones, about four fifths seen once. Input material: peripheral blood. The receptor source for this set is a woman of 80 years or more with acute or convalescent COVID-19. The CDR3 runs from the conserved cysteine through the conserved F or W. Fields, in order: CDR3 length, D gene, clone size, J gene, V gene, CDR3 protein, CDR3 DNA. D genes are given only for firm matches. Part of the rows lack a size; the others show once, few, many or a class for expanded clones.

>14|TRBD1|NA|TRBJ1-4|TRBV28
CASSLGQGDEKLFF
TGTGCCAGCAGCTTAGGACAGGGAGATGAAAAACTGTTTTTT
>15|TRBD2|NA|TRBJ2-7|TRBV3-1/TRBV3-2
CASSHLAGGPNEQYF
TGTGCCAGCAGCCATCTAGCGGGGGGGCCAAACGAGCAGTACTTC
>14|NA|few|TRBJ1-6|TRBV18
CASSPGHENSPLHF
TGTGCCAGCTCACCCGGACATGAGAATTCACCCCTCCACTTT
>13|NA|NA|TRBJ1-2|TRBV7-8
CASSPGGSGGYTF
TGTGCCAGCAGCCCTGGGGGGTCTGGTGGCTACACCTTC
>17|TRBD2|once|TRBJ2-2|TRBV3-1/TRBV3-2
CASSQRRLAGGDGELFF
TGTGCCAGCAGCCAACGTCGACTAGCGGGGGGGGACGGGGAGCTGTTTTTT
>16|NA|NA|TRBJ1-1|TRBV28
CASISFRGERRTEAFF
TGTGCCAGCATCTCCTTTAGGGGCGAGAGAAGAACTGAAGCTTTCTTT
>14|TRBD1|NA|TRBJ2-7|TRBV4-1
CASSHGQGMYEQYF
TGCGCCAGCAGCCACGGACAGGGAATGTACGAGCAGTACTTC
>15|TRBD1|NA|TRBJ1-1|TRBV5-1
CASSLSTGGMTEAFF
TGCGCCAGCAGCTTATCGACAGGGGGCATGACTGAAGCTTTCTTT
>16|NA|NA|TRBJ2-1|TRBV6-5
CASSYESGSRYNEQFF
TGTGCCAGCAGTTATGAATCGGGGAGTAGGTACAATGAGCAGTTCTTC
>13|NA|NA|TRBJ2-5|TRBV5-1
CASRLGTQETQYF
TGCGCCAGCAGACTAGGCACGCAAGAGACCCAGTACTTC
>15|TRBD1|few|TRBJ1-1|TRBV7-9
CASSRRDSMNTEAFF
TGTGCCAGCAGCCGCCGGGACAGCATGAACACTGAAGCTTTCTTT
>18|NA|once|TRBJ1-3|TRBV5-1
CASSLGPMGSQTGNTIYF
TGCGCCAGCAGCTTGGGGCCTATGGGCTCTCAAACTGGAAACACCATATATTTT
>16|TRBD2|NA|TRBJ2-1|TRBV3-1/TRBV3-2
CARSQDGGGTYNEQFF
TGTGCCCGCAGCCAAGACGGGGGGGGAACCTACAATGAGCAGTTCTTC
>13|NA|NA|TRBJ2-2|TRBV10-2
CASSAGGQGELFF
TGCGCCAGCAGTGCGGGGGGCCAAGGGGAGCTGTTTTTT
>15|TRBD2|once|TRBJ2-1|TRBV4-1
CASSPTSGSYNEQFF
TGCGCCAGCAGCCCAACTAGCGGGAGCTACAATGAGCAGTTCTTC
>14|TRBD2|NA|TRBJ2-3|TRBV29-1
CSVGVAGNTDTQYF
TGCAGCGTTGGGGTAGCGGGGAACACAGATACGCAGTATTTT
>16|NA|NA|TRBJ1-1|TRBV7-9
CASSRLGTEGRLRAFF
TGTGCCAGCAGCCGCTTAGGGACTGAAGGGCGGCTGAGGGCTTTCTTT
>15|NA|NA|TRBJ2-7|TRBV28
CASSRQGGGSYEQYF
TGTGCCAGCAGTCGACAGGGTGGGGGGTCCTACGAGCAGTACTTC
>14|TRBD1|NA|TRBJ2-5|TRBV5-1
CASSITGAGETQYF
TGCGCCAGCAGCATCACAGGGGCCGGGGAGACCCAGTACTTC
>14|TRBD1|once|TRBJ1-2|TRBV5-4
CASRGTGPDYGYTF
TGTGCCAGCAGGGGGACAGGCCCAGACTATGGCTACACCTTC